A selection of T cell receptor beta chains follows, all from one sample in a study of tumor-infiltrating lymphocytes in primary liver carcinoma. TCRdb used MiXCR to reprocess the multiplex PCR reads, holding one entry per CDR3 protein. The sample holds around 330,000 distinct CDR3 sequences, approximately 60% seen once. Sequencing was done on a sample of peripheral blood. The receptors were sampled from a man between 40 and 49 years old with primary liver carcinoma and hepatitis B virus infection. The CDR3 runs from the conserved cysteine through the conserved F or W. The D gene is left open where the match is weak. Rows give clone size only sometimes, using once, few, many, or a class for an expanded clone.

abundance	j_gene	d_gene	v_gene	CDR3aa	CDR3nt
many	TRBJ1-2	TRBD1	TRBV6-1	CASKPGQGEYGYTF	TGTGCCAGCAAACCGGGACAGGGAGAGTATGGCTACACCTTC
.	TRBJ2-3	.	TRBV5-1	CASSGGNVITDTQYF	TGCGCCAGCAGCGGGGGCAATGTGATCACAGATACGCAGTATTTT
.	TRBJ2-1	.	TRBV30	CAWSDMENEQFF	TGTGCCTGGAGCGACATGGAGAATGAGCAGTTCTTC
.	TRBJ2-1	.	TRBV29-1	CSVAGILRDEQFF	TGCAGCGTTGCCGGCATCCTCCGCGATGAGCAATTCTTC
many	TRBJ2-1	TRBD1	TRBV6-2/TRBV6-3	CASSVTGPAYNEQFF	TGTGCCAGCAGTGTGACAGGGCCGGCCTACAATGAGCAGTTCTTC
.	TRBJ2-7	.	TRBV7-9	CASSHPVARFPEQYF	TGTGCCAGCAGCCATCCCGTAGCGAGGTTCCCCGAGCAGTACTTC
.	TRBJ1-1	TRBD1	TRBV11-2	CASSLGTGGFTVSTEAFF	TGTGCCAGCAGCTTGGGGACAGGGGGATTCACCGTGAGCACTGAAGCTTTCTTT
.	TRBJ2-1	.	TRBV5-1	CVSSLALDNEQFF	TGCGTCAGCAGCTTGGCCCTAGACAATGAGCAGTTCTTC
.	TRBJ2-1	TRBD2	TRBV7-3	CASSLTGLAGGPFSYNEQFF	TGTGCCAGCAGCTTAACGGGACTAGCGGGAGGGCCTTTCTCCTACAATGAGCAGTTCTTC
.	TRBJ2-7	TRBD2	TRBV6-1	CVSIEKGGLAGGPALVQYF	TGTGTCAGCATCGAAAAGGGAGGACTAGCGGGAGGGCCGGCTCTGGTGCAGTACTTC
.	TRBJ1-4	.	TRBV7-8	CASSPQRRGGNEKLFF	TGTGCCAGCAGCCCCCAACGGAGAGGGGGGAATGAAAAACTGTTTTTT
.	TRBJ2-7	.	TRBV29-1	CSCTAHGGEQYF	TGCAGCTGTACAGCCCACGGGGGCGAGCAGTACTTC
.	TRBJ2-7	.	TRBV6-1	CASSNRDSNPYEQYF	TGTGCCAGCAGCAACCGGGACTCAAATCCCTACGAGCAGTACTTC
.	TRBJ2-7	.	TRBV7-9	CASDGASNYGQYF	TGTGCCAGCGATGGGGCCTCCAACTACGGGCAGTACTTC
.	TRBJ2-7	.	TRBV14	CASSQGVDKSYEQYF	TGTGCCAGCAGCCAGGGGGTGGACAAGTCCTACGAGCAGTACTTC
.	TRBJ1-1	.	TRBV11-2	CGGGLAPDSKAFF	TGTGGCGGCGGCTTAGCCCCGGACAGTAAAGCTTTCTTT
.	TRBJ2-2	.	TRBV6-2/TRBV6-3	CARSKQGGEITGELFF	TGTGCCAGAAGTAAACAGGGCGGTGAGATCACCGGGGAGCTGTTTTTT
.	TRBJ2-1	TRBD2	TRBV4-3	CVSSQELAVSLYNEQFF	TGCGTCAGCAGCCAAGAACTAGCGGTCTCCCTTTACAATGAGCAGTTCTTC
.	TRBJ2-7	TRBD1	TRBV5-1	CASQRGTDSYEQYF	TGCGCCAGTCAGAGAGGGACAGACTCCTACGAGCAGTACTTC
.	TRBJ1-5	TRBD1	TRBV4-1	CASKQAGQGDQPQHF	TGCGCCAGCAAGCAAGCGGGACAGGGCGATCAGCCCCAGCATTTT
few	TRBJ1-2	.	TRBV7-8	CASSTGLGANYGYTF	TGTGCCAGCAGCACCGGACTGGGGGCTAACTATGGCTACACCTTC
.	TRBJ2-7	TRBD2	TRBV29-1	CSVRTSAGEQYF	TGCAGCGTTAGGACTAGCGCCGGCGAGCAGTACTTC
.	TRBJ1-4	.	TRBV20-1	CSVSGSEKLFF	TGCAGTGTATCCGGGAGTGAAAAACTGTTTTTT
many	TRBJ2-4	TRBD1	TRBV4-2	CASSQGDRGGKNIQYF	TGTGCCAGCAGCCAAGGTGACAGGGGGGGCAAAAACATTCAGTACTTC
many	TRBJ1-1	.	TRBV4-3	CASSQEPAGSGWNTEAFF	TGCGCCAGCAGCCAAGAACCAGCAGGGAGTGGGTGGAACACTGAAGCTTTCTTT
few	TRBJ2-1	TRBD2	TRBV2	CASAGTNSYNEQFF	TGTGCCAGCGCCGGGACTAACTCCTACAATGAGCAGTTCTTC
.	TRBJ2-5	.	TRBV7-6	CASTGGGVQETQYF	TGTGCCAGCACTGGGGGTGGGGTCCAAGAGACCCAGTACTTC